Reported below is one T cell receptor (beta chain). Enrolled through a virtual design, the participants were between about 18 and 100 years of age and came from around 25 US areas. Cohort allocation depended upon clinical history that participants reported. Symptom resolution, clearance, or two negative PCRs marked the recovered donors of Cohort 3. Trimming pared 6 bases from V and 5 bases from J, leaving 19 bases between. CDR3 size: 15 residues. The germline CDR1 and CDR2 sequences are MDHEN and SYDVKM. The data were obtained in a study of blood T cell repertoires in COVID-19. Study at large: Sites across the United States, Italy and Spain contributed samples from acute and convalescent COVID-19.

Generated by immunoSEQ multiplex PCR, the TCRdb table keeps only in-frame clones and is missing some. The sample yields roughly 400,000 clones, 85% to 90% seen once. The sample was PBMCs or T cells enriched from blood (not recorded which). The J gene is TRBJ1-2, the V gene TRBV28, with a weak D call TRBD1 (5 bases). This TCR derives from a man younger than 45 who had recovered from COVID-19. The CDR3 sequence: CASRSGGDNLYGYTF. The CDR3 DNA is TGTGCCAGCAGGTCGGGGGGGGATAACTTATATGGCTACACCTTC.